This passage covers 20 T cell receptor beta chains from one sample sequenced in a study of blood T cell repertoires in COVID-19. Generated by immunoSEQ multiplex PCR, the TCRdb table keeps only in-frame clones and is missing some. The sample has 400,000 to 500,000 clones, approximately 87% seen once. Material for sequencing was PBMCs or T cells enriched from blood (not recorded which). All receptors come from a woman aged 40-49 years who had recovered from COVID-19.

CDR3 bases: TGTGCCAGCAGCAACGGACAGACGATGACTTCACCCCTCCACTTT. Translated, it gives CASSNGQTMTSPLHF. V and J are TRBV3-1 (or the pseudogene TRBV3-2) and TRBJ1-6; tentative D call: TRBD1 (6 bases). The germline gives CDR1 LGHDT, CDR2 YNNKEL (reference sequence). The CDR3 has 15 amino acids. Trimming took off 5 bases at V and 9 bases at J, with 17 bases between the two ends.

This clone showed up just once. The chain couples TRBV6-5 to TRBJ2-1; tentatively, D is TRBD2 (5 bases). Germline values: CDR1 MNHEY, CDR2 SVGAGI. The length of the CDR3 is 14 residues. V lost 7 bases, J lost 9 bases, and 19 bases lay in between. As DNA, the CDR3 is TGTGCCAGCACGCACTCCGGGGTGAGTGGTGAGCAGTTCTTC. As protein: CASTHSGVSGEQFF.

The chain has TRBV12-3 or TRBV12-4 and TRBJ1-2; 7 nucleotides line up with TRBD1. CDR3 length: 12 residues. V trimming: 4 bases; J trimming: 8 bases; junction bases outside the gene matches: 4. The CDR3 region is CASSSRGRGYTF. The DNA for the CDR3 is TGTGCCAGCAGTTCTAGGGGGCGAGGCTACACCTTC.

This rearrangement joins TRBV13 to TRBJ1-2; 7 positions agree with TRBD1. V was clipped by 5 bases and J by 4 bases; unmatched bases: 10. The CDR3 totals 15 residues. The germline gives CDR1 PRHDT, CDR2 FYEKMQ (reference sequence). The CDR3 here is CASSPRDRISYGYTF. CDR3 coding DNA: TGTGCCAGCAGCCCAAGGGACAGAATAAGCTATGGCTACACCTTC.

The chain uses TRBV2 and TRBJ1-5; 8 positions agree with TRBD1. The CDR3 has 15 residues. CDR1 SNHLY and CDR2 FYNNEI come from the germline V gene. Germline trimming cut 3 bases from V and 5 bases from J; bases unmatched to any gene: 6. CDR3 sequence: CASSERRGPDQPQHF. The CDR3 DNA sequence: TGTGCCAGCAGTGAGCGCAGGGGGCCGGATCAGCCCCAGCATTTT.

This clone showed up just a few times. The V and J genes are TRBV18 and TRBJ2-2; a possible D gene is TRBD2 (5 bases). The V end lost 3 bases, the J end lost 2 bases, and 10 bases lay between the germline ends. The CDR3 runs 15 residues. The germline gives CDR1 KGHSH, CDR2 LQKENI. The CDR3 reads CASSPGISNTGELFF. The CDR3 region has the DNA TGTGCCAGCTCACCCGGGATCTCCAACACCGGGGAGCTGTTTTTT.

The chain carries TRBV7-9 and TRBJ1-1, with D possibly matching TRBD1 (6 bases). The CDR3 contains 14 residues. Germline V lookup: CDR1 SEHNR, CDR2 FQNEAQ (reference sequence). V dropped 4 bases and J dropped 5 bases, with 14 bases sitting between them. CDR3 DNA sequence: TGTGCCAGCAGCTACGTGGACAGCCTAACTGAAGCTTTCTTT. Translating gives CASSYVDSLTEAFF.

The gene calls are TRBV11-2 and TRBJ2-7; weak D call: TRBD2 (5 bases). Germline V gene sequence: CDR1 SGHAT, CDR2 FQNNGV. The CDR3 length is 16 residues. The V end lost 1 base, the J end lost 0 bases, and 13 bases lay between the germline ends. In DNA, the CDR3 is TGTGCCAGCAGCTTAGCTTACACAGCGGCCTCCTACGAGCAGTACTTC. It codes for CASSLAYTAASYEQYF.

The chain combines TRBV11-3 with TRBJ2-1; 9 bases are shared with TRBD2. Trimming took 7 bases from V and 8 from J; bases not matched to a gene: 9. The CDR3 covers 14 residues. Germline lookup yields CDR1 SGHNT and CDR2 YENEEA. DNA for the CDR3: TGTGCCAGCACCCTCGGCGGGAGGGCCCATGAGCAGTTCTTC. Amino acids: CASTLGGRAHEQFF.

This chain connects TRBV18 to TRBJ2-1; 8 bases fit TRBD2. Looked up from germline, CDR1 is KGHSH and CDR2 is LQKENI. The CDR3 consists of 19 residues. The J segment lost 0 bases and the V segment lost 2 bases, leaving 12 bases of the junction unmatched. The CDR3 here is CASSPRLAPNTSSYNEQFF. The CDR3 DNA sequence: TGTGCCAGCTCACCAAGACTAGCGCCGAATACTAGCTCCTACAATGAGCAGTTCTTC.

This clone was recorded only once. The chain is built from TRBV3-1 (or the pseudogene TRBV3-2) and TRBJ1-4, with 10 bases lining up with TRBD1. V dropped 4 bases and J dropped 4; count of bases not matched to a gene: 9. CDR3 length: 17 residues. Germline lookup yields CDR1 LGHDT and CDR2 YNNKEL (reference sequence). CDR3 sequence reads: CASSPRDRGRVNEKLFF. The DNA for the CDR3 is TGTGCCAGCAGCCCCCGGGACAGGGGACGGGTTAATGAAAAACTGTTTTTT.

This rearrangement joins TRBV11-3 to TRBJ2-2; 10 bases match TRBD2. The CDR3 has 17 amino acids. V was pared by 2 bases and J by 4 bases, with 7 bases of the junction left unmatched. CDR1 and CDR2 (germline): SGHNT, YENEEA. The CDR3 loop is CASSLSSSGSGTGELFF. Here the CDR3 DNA reads TGTGCCAGCAGCTTATCTTCTAGCGGGAGTGGCACCGGGGAGCTGTTTTTT.

The genes are TRBV7-2 and TRBJ2-5; 13 nucleotides align to TRBD2. This CDR3 has 17 amino acids. Germline V gene lookup returns CDR1 SGHTA and CDR2 FQGNSA. V lost 5 bases to trimming and J lost 5 bases; unmatched junction nucleotides: 11. CDR3 in DNA: TGTGCCAGCAGCCGCCGGACTAGCGGGAGAGGGCCGGAGACCCAGTACTTC. Its translation is CASSRRTSGRGPETQYF. The full variable domain, with the rest looked up from reference TRBV7-2 and TRBJ2-5, is GAGVSQSPSNKVTEKGKDVELRCDPISGHTALYWYRQSLGQGLEFLIYFQGNSAPDKSGLPSDRFSAERTGGSVSTLTIQRTQQEDSAVYLCASSRRTSGRGPETQYFGPGTRLLVL.

V gene TRBV7-2 combines with J gene TRBJ1-3, with D possibly TRBD1 on 5 matching bases. CDR1 SGHTA and CDR2 FQGNSA come from the germline V gene. The CDR3 sequence is 13 residues long. Trimming took off 5 bases at V and 9 bases at J, with 14 bases between the two ends. In nucleotides, the CDR3 is TGTGCCAGCAGCGCTCCAGGGAAGGGCACCATATATTTT. Its protein is CASSAPGKGTIYF.

The gene calls are TRBV30 and TRBJ1-2, with TRBD1 as a possible D gene (6 bases). Trimming removed 4 bases at V and 3 bases at J, with 12 bases between. The CDR3 has 13 residues. CDR1 is GTSNPN and CDR2 is SVGIG in the germline V gene (reference sequence). This CDR3 is CAWNGGGHYGYTF. The CDR3 bases are TGTGCCTGGAACGGGGGGGGCCACTATGGCTACACCTTC.

This clone was observed a handful of times. V usage is TRBV6-1 and J usage is TRBJ1-3, with TRBD1 matching over 7 bases. There are 19 residues in the CDR3. V lost 6 bases, J lost 1 base, and 18 bases stayed unmatched. Germline V gene data show CDR1 as MNHNS and CDR2 as SASEGT. The CDR3 DNA follows: TGTGCCAGCAGGGAATGGGGACAGACGAGCCCTAGTTCTGGAAACACCATATATTTT. It specifies CASREWGQTSPSSGNTIYF.

This clone was detected only once. The V gene is TRBV12-3 or TRBV12-4, the J gene TRBJ2-1; a possible D gene is TRBD1 (6 bases). V was cut by 8 bases and J by 3 bases, with 11 bases left in between. This CDR3 has 13 amino acids. For the CDR3, the DNA is TGTGCCAGCGTCGCAGGGGTCTACAATGAGCAGTTCTTC. It is translated as CASVAGVYNEQFF.

This clone has a single count. The V and J genes are TRBV6-2 or TRBV6-3 and TRBJ2-1; 7 nucleotides align to TRBD2. This CDR3 region has 15 residues. CDR1 is MNHEY, CDR2 SVGEGT, per germline. V gave up 5 bases and J gave up 6 bases; unmatched junction bases: 10. The CDR3 region has the DNA TGTGCCAGCAGTCTAAGGAGGGAGGGGTTCAATGAGCAGTTCTTC. It translates to CASSLRREGFNEQFF.

V is TRBV7-9 and J is TRBJ1-2; TRBD1 matches at 10 bases. This CDR3 region has 15 residues. CDR1 and CDR2 from the germline V gene are SEHNR and FQNEAQ (reference sequence). The junction had 4 bases not matched to a gene; V was cut back by 4 bases and J by 2 bases. In DNA form, the CDR3 reads TGTGCCAGCAGCTGGGGACAGGGGTTAAACTATGGCTACACCTTC. Amino acid sequence: CASSWGQGLNYGYTF.

The chain couples TRBV15 to TRBJ1-5, with 11 positions matching TRBD1. Germline trimming cut 5 bases from V and 3 bases from J; bases unmatched to any gene: 0. CDR1 is LNHNV and CDR2 is YYDKDF in the germline V gene (reference sequence). The CDR3 is made up of 14 amino acids. The CDR3 nucleotides read TGTGCCACCAGCGGACAGGGGGCCAATCAGCCCCAGCATTTT. Translating it yields CATSGQGANQPQHF.